One sample yielded the 6 T cell receptor beta chains listed below, sequenced in a study of cytomegalovirus exposure and HLA in healthy donors. A multiplex PCR was run with 60 Vbeta primers and 13 Jbeta primers. Here immunoSEQ multiplex PCR was the method, and the copy in TCRdb shows in-frame clones only, minus some. The data contain about 180,000 clones, approximately 79% of them singletons. What was sequenced was PBMCs. These receptors all stem from a man aged 35 to 55 in good health and CMV-seropositive.

A word on this clone: At one of its ends the junction is not consistent with the germline gene, which may arise from a read error. For the CDR3, the DNA is TGTGCCAGCAGAGGACCGACTAGTTCGGCGTACGCGCAGTACTTC. This translates into CASRGPTSSAYAQYF. V and J are TRBV2 and TRBJ2-7, with D possibly TRBD2 on 6 matching bases. Per germline, CDR1 SNHLY and CDR2 FYNNEI. The length of the CDR3 is 15 residues.

The chain uses TRBV2 and TRBJ1-5; D is undetermined. Trimming pared 4 bases from V and 2 bases from J, leaving 12 bases between. The CDR3 is 15 amino acids. CDR1 is SNHLY, CDR2 FYNNEI, per germline. CDR3 loop: CASSGRGGGNQPQHF. CDR3 coding DNA: TGTGCCAGCAGTGGGCGGGGAGGCGGCAATCAGCCCCAGCATTTT.

This chain joins TRBV9 and TRBJ2-2; the D is unclear. V was pared by 2 bases and J by 7 bases, with 9 bases between. The CDR3 length is 13 residues. CDR1 and CDR2 from the germline V gene are SGDLS and YYNGEE. The CDR3 bases are TGTGCCAGCAGCGTGAAGGAGTTCGGGGAGCTGTTTTTT. Protein sequence: CASSVKEFGELFF.

This clone was counted a few times. The V gene is TRBV28, the J gene TRBJ1-5, with D possibly TRBD1 on 5 matching bases. V lost 6 bases to trimming and J lost 2 bases, with 14 bases between them. This CDR3 comprises 15 residues. Germline V gene lookup returns CDR1 MDHEN and CDR2 SYDVKM. The CDR3 nucleotides are TGTGCCAGCAGCGGCCGCAGGGTGGGCAATCAGCCCCAGCATTTT. This translates into CASSGRRVGNQPQHF.

This clone came up once. The V and J genes are TRBV7-2 and TRBJ2-5; 11 bases agree with TRBD1. The CDR3 is 15 residues long. Germline V CDR1 and CDR2: SGHTA, FQGNSA. The V and J ends lost 6 bases and 4 bases, in that order; junction bases with no gene match: 7. The chain's CDR3 is CASRPGQGALETQYF. In DNA form, the CDR3 reads TGTGCCAGCAGACCTGGACAGGGGGCTTTAGAGACCCAGTACTTC.

In its sample, this clone was seen once. This rearrangement joins TRBV30 to TRBJ2-2; the D is unclear. The length of the CDR3 is 14 residues. V lost 0 bases and J 7 bases, leaving 12 bases between the germline ends. The V gene's germline CDR1 is GTSNPN and CDR2 SVGIG (reference sequence). The CDR3 loop reads CAWSVAGSSGELFF. In DNA, the CDR3 is TGTGCCTGGAGTGTGGCCGGGTCGAGCGGGGAGCTGTTTTTT.